The sequence of this TCR beta chain was determined in a study of T cells expressing NK-cell markers. Whole-study findings and limits: No clear determination of HCMV specificity was made for expanded NKG2C+ T cell clones.

The V gene's germline CDR1 is LGHNT and CDR2 FRNRAP. CDR3 length: 17 residues. With regard to this clonotype: The antigen is not known.

TCRdb re-analyzed the 5' RACE reads; it lists each CDR3 protein once, without DNA. The sample features a few hundred thousand distinct CDR3 sequences, with roughly 5.2% in its top ten. Specimen: blood T cells: a sorted CD56 or NKG2C T cell subset, CD4+ or CD8+ T cells, or bulk PBMC T cells (not recorded which). The chain joins TRBV12-5 to TRBJ2-7; lacking DNA, the TRBD2 call made by TCRdb goes unchecked. The receptor was isolated from a man aged 18-75 years in good health. The CDR3 reads CASGSDGLAGVLYEQYF.